These 8 T cell receptor beta chains originate from one sample sequenced in a study of blood T cell repertoires in COVID-19. Profiling relied on immunoSEQ multiplex PCR, and the TCRdb table lists in-frame clones only, not all of them. The repertoire holds some 100,000 clones, with just under 95% as singletons. The sequenced sample consisted of peripheral blood. Receptor source: a man between 65 and 79 years old with acute or convalescent COVID-19.

V is TRBV28 and J is TRBJ2-7; weak D call: TRBD1 (6 bases). Germline V gives CDR1 MDHEN, CDR2 SYDVKM. The CDR3 is 16 amino acids. With 5 bases removed from V and 2 bases from J, the gap between germline ends came to 19 bases. As DNA, the CDR3 is TGTGCCAGCAGTCGCACAGACAGGCCCGTTCCCTACGAGCAGTACTTC. Translated: CASSRTDRPVPYEQYF.

The chain has TRBV6-4 and TRBJ2-2, with D possibly TRBD2 on 5 matching bases. Germline-derived CDR1 and CDR2 are MRHNA and SNTAGT. The ends were cut back, 0 bases at V and 3 bases at J, with 5 bases in the middle. CDR3 length: 14 amino acids. The CDR3 protein is CASSDSSDTGELFF. For the CDR3, the DNA is TGTGCCAGCAGTGACTCTAGCGACACCGGGGAGCTGTTTTTT.

The chain joins TRBV30 to TRBJ1-6; D possibly corresponds to TRBD1 (6 bases). Germline CDR1 GTSNPN, CDR2 SVGIG (reference sequence). Trimming cost V 8 bases and J 3 bases, with 14 bases left between them. The CDR3 is 14 amino acids. CDR3 coding DNA: TGTGCCGGAACCCCGGGACACTATAATTCACCCCTCCACTTT. This codes for CAGTPGHYNSPLHF.

Only one count was recorded for this clone. The chain links TRBV21-1 to TRBJ2-7; the table names TRBD1, a call not compared with the DNA. TRBV21-1 is tagged as a pseudogene. This CDR3 has 15 residues. The CDR3 is CASSKGGRFPYEQYF. The CDR3 bases are TGTGCCAGCAGCAAAGGGGGCAGGTTCCCCTACGAGCAGTACTTC.

The V and J genes are TRBV6-5 and TRBJ2-7; 7 nucleotides align to TRBD1. V was clipped by 2 bases and J by 3 bases; unmatched bases: 10. The germline V gene encodes CDR1 MNHEY and CDR2 SVGAGI. The CDR3 spans 16 residues. CDR3 region: CASSYPGLTGDYEQYF. Here the CDR3 DNA reads TGTGCCAGCAGTTACCCGGGTCTTACAGGGGACTACGAGCAGTACTTC.

V and J are TRBV18 and TRBJ1-1, with D perhaps TRBD1 (6 bases). V was cut by 6 bases and J by 1 base, with 15 bases left in between. The germline gives CDR1 KGHSH, CDR2 LQKENI. The CDR3 loop spans 15 amino acids. Here the CDR3 reads CASSHSEGGNTEAFF. The CDR3 bases are TGTGCCAGCTCTCATTCCGAAGGGGGGAACACTGAAGCTTTCTTT.

V is TRBV29-1 and J is TRBJ2-7, with a possible D match to TRBD2 (6 bases). Trimming removed 5 bases at V and 0 bases at J, with 14 bases between. CDR3 length: 14 residues. The germline gives CDR1 SQVTM, CDR2 ANQGSEA. CDR3: CSVYGKAGSYEQYF. CDR3 bases: TGCAGCGTTTACGGGAAAGCGGGCTCCTACGAGCAGTACTTC.

The chain employs TRBV5-4 and TRBJ2-1; 8 positions agree with TRBD2. V lost 7 bases to trimming and J lost 3 bases; unmatched junction nucleotides: 15. CDR3 size: 17 residues. Germline V CDR1 and CDR2: SGHNT, YYREEE (reference sequence). The chain's CDR3 is CASSSLAATHLYNEQFF. CDR3 DNA sequence: TGTGCCAGCTCCTCACTAGCGGCAACTCACCTCTACAATGAGCAGTTCTTC.